The source of this TCR beta chain is a study of T-cell reconstitution after alpha-beta-depleted transplantation in children. Study-wide results and limits: In some patients, recipient T cells and intrathymic progenitors surviving conditioning explained high day-60 diversity. Approximately two months post-transplant, alpha-beta T cells reportedly originated from several hundred expanded graft clones. Newly generated T cells supplied most T-cell counts and diversity one year post-transplant.

Unique molecular identifiers were incorporated when the TCRbeta library was constructed. TCRdb fed the PCR reads into MiXCR, producing one record per CDR3 protein. The sample lists about 200,000 distinct CDR3 sequences, approximately 6% seen once, with under 5% in the top ten. The V end lost 2 bases, the J end lost 0 bases, and 10 bases lay between the germline ends. This CDR3 spans 15 amino acids. Per germline, CDR1 LGHDT and CDR2 YNNKEL (reference sequence). In this sample, this clonotype turned up many times. Its specificity is unknown. The material sequenced was PBMCs, taken before TCRalphabeta/CD19-depleted stem cell transplant. The clonotype originates from a girl less than two years old with combined immunodeficiency, due to receive a stem cell transplant. The rearrangement links TRBV3-1 to TRBJ1-1; D is ambiguous. The CDR3 coding sequence is TGTGCCAGCAGCCAACCGACCGATGTGAACACTGAAGCTTTCTTT. Residues: CASSQPTDVNTEAFF.